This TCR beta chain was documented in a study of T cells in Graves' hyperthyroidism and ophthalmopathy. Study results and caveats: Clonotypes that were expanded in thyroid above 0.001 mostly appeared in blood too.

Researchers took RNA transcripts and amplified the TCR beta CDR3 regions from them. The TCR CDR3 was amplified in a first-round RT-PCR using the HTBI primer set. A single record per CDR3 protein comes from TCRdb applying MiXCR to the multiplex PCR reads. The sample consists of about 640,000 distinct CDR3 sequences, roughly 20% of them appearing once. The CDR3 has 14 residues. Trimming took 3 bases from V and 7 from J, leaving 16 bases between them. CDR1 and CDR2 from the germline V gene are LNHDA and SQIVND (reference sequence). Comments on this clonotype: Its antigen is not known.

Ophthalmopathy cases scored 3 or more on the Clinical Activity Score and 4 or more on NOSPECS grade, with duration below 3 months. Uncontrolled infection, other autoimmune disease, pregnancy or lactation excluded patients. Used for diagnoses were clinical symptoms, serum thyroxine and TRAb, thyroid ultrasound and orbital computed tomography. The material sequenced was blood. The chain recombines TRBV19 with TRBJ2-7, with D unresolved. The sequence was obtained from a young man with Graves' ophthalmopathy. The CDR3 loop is CASSITSRSREQYF. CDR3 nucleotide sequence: TGTGCCAGTAGTATCACCAGCCGTTCTAGGGAGCAGTACTTC.